This passage covers 27 T cell receptor beta chains from one sample sequenced in a study of cytomegalovirus exposure and HLA in healthy donors. The PCR employed 60 Vbeta primers together with 13 Jbeta primers. Generated by immunoSEQ multiplex PCR, the TCRdb table keeps only in-frame clones and is missing some. This table has approximately 190,000 clones, more than 65% appearing once. The sequencing sample was made of PBMCs. The origin of the receptors is a man aged 40-49 years in good health and CMV-seropositive.

The chain links TRBV7-6 to TRBJ2-7; 7 nucleotides line up with TRBD1. Germline lookup yields CDR1 SGHVS and CDR2 FNYEAQ. The CDR3 has 16 amino acids. The ends lost 4 bases at V and 5 bases at J; junction bases unmatched: 14. The CDR3 nucleotides read TGTGCCAGCAGCTCCTCGACCGGGACAGCGGTCAACGAGCAGTACTTC. Translated, it gives CASSSSTGTAVNEQYF. Looking up the rest from reference TRBV7-6 and TRBJ2-7 gives the full variable domain: GAGVSQSPRYKVTKRGQDVALRCDPISGHVSLYWYRQALGQGPEFLTYFNYEAQQDKSGLPNDRFSAERPEGSISTLTIQRTEQRDSAMYRCASSSSTGTAVNEQYFGPGTRLTVT.

The V and J genes are TRBV4-1 and TRBJ2-1, with 8 nucleotides matching TRBD1. Germline CDR1 is MGHRA and CDR2 is YSYEKL. The CDR3 is made up of 13 amino acids. Trimming removed 0 bases from V and 12 bases from J; junction bases left unmatched: 4. The CDR3 region has the DNA TGCGCCAGCAGCCAAGATGAGGACAGGGTGCAGTTCTTC. Amino acid sequence: CASSQDEDRVQFF.

The rearrangement links TRBV25-1 to TRBJ2-7, with TRBD2 as a possible D gene (6 bases). The V end lost 4 bases, the J end lost 2 bases, and 12 bases lay between the germline ends. The CDR3 totals 14 residues. The germline V gene has CDR1 MGHDK and CDR2 SYGVNS. CDR3 nucleotide sequence: TGTGCCAGCAGTGGCCCGACTAGGGCCTACGAGCAGTACTTC. Translated, it gives CASSGPTRAYEQYF.

In regard to this clone: Other DNA sequences in this specimen translate into the identical CDR3. The rearrangement uses TRBV5-1 and TRBJ1-4, with D uncertain. The V end was cut by 0 bases, the J end by 0 bases, with 3 bases between. The CDR3 contains 14 residues. Germline V gene lookup returns CDR1 SGHRS and CDR2 YFSETQ. Written as DNA, the CDR3 is TGCGCCAGCAGCTTGGCTGCAACTAATGAAAAACTGTTTTTT. It encodes CASSLAATNEKLFF.

V gene TRBV29-1 combines with J gene TRBJ1-2; the match to TRBD1 covers 10 bases. The CDR3 is 13 amino acids. The J segment lost 3 bases and the V segment lost 7 bases, leaving 5 bases of the junction unmatched. Per germline, CDR1 SQVTM and CDR2 ANQGSEA. CDR3 in DNA: TGCAGCGCACAGACAGGGGGCGACTATGGCTACACCTTC. This translates into CSAQTGGDYGYTF.

This clone occurred a few times. J is TRBJ2-7 and V is TRBV4-1; 8 bases agree with TRBD1. Unmatched junction bases numbered 8, after V lost 3 bases and J lost 4 bases. The germline V gene encodes CDR1 MGHRA and CDR2 YSYEKL. The CDR3 has 15 amino acids. The chain's CDR3 is CASSQDRVGLYEQYF. The CDR3 nucleotides are TGCGCCAGCAGCCAGGACAGGGTAGGACTATACGAGCAGTACTTC.

This rearrangement joins TRBV7-9 to TRBJ2-1; no definite D call. The germline V gene has CDR1 SEHNR and CDR2 FQNEAQ (reference sequence). CDR3 length equals 13 residues. V lost 2 bases and J lost 5, with 7 bases in between. DNA of the CDR3: TGTGCCAGCAGCTTACTAGAAGACAATGAGCAGTTCTTC. It yields the protein CASSLLEDNEQFF.

The CDR3 region has the DNA TGTGTACGGGAGGGCCCTCTCGGGGAGCTGTTTTTT. Protein: CVREGPLGELFF. The J gene is TRBJ2-2, the V gene TRBV30, with 8 bases fitting TRBD2. This CDR3 has 12 amino acids. CDR1 is GTSNPN, CDR2 SVGIG, per germline (reference sequence).

The V and J genes are TRBV2 and TRBJ1-6, with 8 bases matching TRBD1. Germline V gene data show CDR1 as SNHLY and CDR2 as FYNNEI. V trimming: 5 bases; J trimming: 7 bases; junction bases outside the gene matches: 4. This CDR3 is 14 amino acids long. The CDR3 bases are TGTGCCAGCAGTTCACAGGGGGGCAATTCACCCCTCCACTTT. This translates into CASSSQGGNSPLHF.

The chain couples TRBV5-1 to TRBJ1-2; D is possibly TRBD1 (6 bases). Germline CDR1 reads SGHRS; CDR2 reads YFSETQ. The CDR3 runs to 15 residues. The V and J ends lost 2 bases and 6 bases respectively, with 17 bases between them. This CDR3 is CASSFRGGWNHGYTF. DNA of the CDR3: TGCGCCAGCAGCTTTAGGGGGGGCTGGAACCATGGCTACACCTTC. Combining the CDR3 with reference TRBV5-1 and TRBJ1-2 gives the whole variable domain KAGVTQTPRYLIKTRGQQVTLSCSPISGHRSVSWYQQTPGQGLQFLFEYFSETQRNKGNFPGRFSGRQFSNSRSEMNVSTLELGDSALYLCASSFRGGWNHGYTFGSGTRLTVV.

This clone was seen a handful of times. The chain combines TRBV28 with TRBJ2-1; TRBD1 aligns across 9 bases. This CDR3 spans 15 amino acids. Losses at the gene ends were 7 bases for V and 4 bases for J; bases not matched to a gene: 8. The germline V gene has CDR1 MDHEN and CDR2 SYDVKM. The CDR3 loop is CASIDRDRVYNEQFF. Written as DNA, the CDR3 is TGTGCCAGCATCGACCGGGACAGGGTGTACAATGAGCAGTTCTTC.

The chain carries TRBV11-3 and TRBJ2-3, with 9 bases aligning to TRBD2. Trimming took 3 bases from V and 4 from J; bases not matched to a gene: 8. The V gene's germline CDR1 is SGHNT and CDR2 YENEEA. CDR3 length: 16 residues. CDR3 sequence reads: CASSFGSGSPADTQYF. CDR3 nucleotide sequence: TGTGCCAGCAGCTTTGGTAGCGGGAGTCCCGCAGATACGCAGTATTTT.

This clone has only a few counts. This sample also contains other DNA sequences that code for the same CDR3. V usage is TRBV6-1 and J usage is TRBJ1-5; D might be TRBD1 (6 bases). The V end lost 1 base, the J end lost 3 bases, and 10 bases lay between the germline ends. There are 15 residues in the CDR3. The germline V gene has CDR1 MNHNS and CDR2 SASEGT. CDR3 nucleotides: TGTGCCAGCAGTGAAGGACAGGTCTTCAATCAGCCCCAGCATTTT. Protein: CASSEGQVFNQPQHF.

The rearrangement joins TRBV6-6 to TRBJ2-5, with TRBD2 matching over 9 bases. Germline V gene data show CDR1 as MNHNY and CDR2 as SVGAGI (reference sequence). This CDR3 is built from 15 residues. The V gene end was trimmed by 4 bases and the J gene end by 1 base; junction bases not matched to a gene: 4. CDR3 nucleotides: TGTGCCAGCAGTTTAGCGGGGGCAGGCCAAGAGACCCAGTACTTC. It encodes CASSLAGAGQETQYF.

The chain employs TRBV6-5 and TRBJ2-2; D remains unclear. Trimming took 6 bases from V and 3 from J, leaving 14 bases between them. Germline assignment: CDR1 MNHEY and CDR2 SVGAGI. This CDR3 has 15 amino acids. CDR3 in DNA: TGTGCCAGCAGCCCCAGCGCTGCCGACACCGGGGAGCTGTTTTTT. It encodes CASSPSAADTGELFF.

The V and J genes are TRBV6-1 and TRBJ1-5; D is undetermined. The CDR3 runs to 15 residues. Trimming cost V 3 bases and J 2 bases, with 11 bases left between them. Germline lookup yields CDR1 MNHNS and CDR2 SASEGT. The CDR3 DNA is TGTGCCAGCAGTGAGTTCTTGCGGGGCAATCAGCCCCAGCATTTT. Amino acids: CASSEFLRGNQPQHF.

The J gene is TRBJ1-4, the V gene TRBV18; D unresolved. V was cut by 6 bases and J by 3 bases, with 17 bases left in between. The germline V gene has CDR1 KGHSH and CDR2 LQKENI. The CDR3 sequence is 16 residues long. The CDR3 protein is CASSPQGPRSNEKLFF. The CDR3 DNA follows: TGTGCCAGCTCCCCCCAAGGCCCGCGGTCTAATGAAAAACTGTTTTTT.

The rearrangement uses TRBV19 and TRBJ2-5; the match to TRBD2 covers 9 bases. V shed 3 bases, J shed 4 bases, and the junction held 9 bases outside the gene matches. In germline, CDR1 is LNHDA, CDR2 SQIVND (reference sequence). There are 16 residues in the CDR3. CDR3: CASSIAGLAMSETQYF. The CDR3 nucleotides read TGTGCCAGTAGTATTGCGGGACTAGCAATGTCAGAGACCCAGTACTTC.

The rearrangement joins TRBV7-2 to TRBJ2-7; 9 bases are a match to TRBD1. The CDR3 length is 15 residues. Germline V gene lookup returns CDR1 SGHTA and CDR2 FQGNSA. Losses at the gene ends were 1 base for V and 4 bases for J; bases not matched to a gene: 5. In nucleotides, the CDR3 is TGTGCCAGCAGCTTAGGGGACAGGGTGGAATACGAGCAGTACTTC. Translated, it gives CASSLGDRVEYEQYF.

V usage is TRBV5-1 and J usage is TRBJ2-5, with 9 positions matching TRBD2. V lost 5 bases to trimming and J lost 5 bases; unmatched junction nucleotides: 7. From germline, CDR1 is SGHRS and CDR2 YFSETQ. This CDR3 has 14 residues. The DNA of the CDR3 is TGCGCCAGCAGTCCCGGGCGGGAGGGGGAGACCCAGTACTTC. Protein product: CASSPGREGETQYF. The entire variable domain, with the rest obtained from reference TRBV5-1 and TRBJ2-5, is as follows: KAGVTQTPRYLIKTRGQQVTLSCSPISGHRSVSWYQQTPGQGLQFLFEYFSETQRNKGNFPGRFSGRQFSNSRSEMNVSTLELGDSALYLCASSPGREGETQYFGPGTRLLVL.

This chain connects TRBV6-5 to TRBJ2-3; 8 bases map to TRBD1. Germline V lookup: CDR1 MNHEY, CDR2 SVGAGI. V gave up 2 bases and J gave up 1 base; unmatched junction bases: 2. The CDR3 contains 15 residues. DNA of the CDR3: TGTGCCAGCAGTTACCAGGACAGGGGCACAGATACGCAGTATTTT. Amino acids: CASSYQDRGTDTQYF.

The V and J genes are TRBV4-1 and TRBJ2-3, with D perhaps TRBD1 (5 bases). Trimming removed 4 bases from V and 4 bases from J, with 9 bases in between. This CDR3 has 13 amino acids. CDR1 MGHRA and CDR2 YSYEKL come from the germline V gene. In DNA, the CDR3 is TGCGCCAGCAGCCCTGTGGGGCCAGATACGCAGTATTTT. Encoded protein: CASSPVGPDTQYF.

The chain links TRBV6-5 to TRBJ2-7; D perhaps matches TRBD2 (6 bases). From germline, CDR1 is MNHEY and CDR2 SVGAGI. The CDR3 runs to 13 residues. V dropped 6 bases and J dropped 3 bases, with 12 bases sitting between them. CDR3 loop: CASSLGTGYEQYF. Here the CDR3 DNA reads TGTGCCAGCAGCCTTGGGACTGGCTACGAGCAGTACTTC.

V gene TRBV6-6 combines with J gene TRBJ2-5, with 12 bases fitting TRBD2. Germline loops: CDR1 MNHNY, CDR2 SVGAGI (reference sequence). This CDR3 is built from 16 residues. V was pared by 5 bases and J by 5 bases, with 9 bases of the junction left unmatched. CDR3 residues: CASSPTSGGPGETQYF. Written as DNA, the CDR3 is TGTGCCAGCAGTCCTACTAGCGGGGGGCCGGGCGAGACCCAGTACTTC.

The chain combines TRBV10-2 with TRBJ2-2, with 7 bases identical to TRBD2. The germline V gene has CDR1 WSHSY and CDR2 SAAADI. The CDR3 has 14 amino acids. The trim removed 7 bases at V and 2 bases at J, leaving 4 bases unmatched. The CDR3 coding sequence is TGCGCCAGCATCGGCGGGGGAAACACCGGGGAGCTGTTTTTT. Residues: CASIGGGNTGELFF.

The chain has TRBV19 and TRBJ1-5; D not resolved. This CDR3 comprises 15 residues. Germline values: CDR1 LNHDA, CDR2 SQIVND (reference sequence). V lost 3 bases and J lost 2, with 11 bases in between. For the CDR3, the DNA is TGTGCCAGTAGTATTCTCGGGGTTGGCAATCAGCCCCAGCATTTT. Translation: CASSILGVGNQPQHF.

The chain links TRBV11-3 to TRBJ2-1; the match to TRBD2 covers 12 bases. This CDR3 has 14 residues. From germline, CDR1 is SGHNT and CDR2 YENEEA. Trimming cost V 6 bases and J 8 bases; bases outside gene matches: 5. The CDR3 spells CASRLTSGSHEQFF. CDR3 DNA: TGTGCCAGCAGGTTGACTAGCGGGAGTCATGAGCAGTTCTTC.